The TCR beta chain described here comes from a study of memory CD4+ T cells and cytomegalovirus serostatus. The sort gate was single viable CD3+CD4+CD8-CD45RO+ cells for memory CD4+ T cells. Sequencing used immunoSEQ multiplex PCR; TCRdb keeps in-frame clones, though not all of them. The table records around 45,000 clones, approximately 81% of them present only once. This TCR was recovered from an adult in good health and CMV-seropositive. Sample: memory CD4+ T cells from blood.

The CDR3 region has the DNA TGTGCCAGCAGTGCTATCAGCTCTAACTATGGCTACACCTTC. Protein product: CASSAISSNYGYTF. This chain links TRBV2 with TRBJ1-2; D ambiguous. CDR1 and CDR2 (germline): SNHLY, FYNNEI. The V gene lost 4 bases and the J gene lost 0 bases, with 9 bases spanning the gap. The CDR3 contains 14 residues.